This TCR beta chain was captured in a study of CD8+ T cells in alopecia areata. Trimming removed 3 bases from V and 0 bases from J, with 6 bases in between. This CDR3 comprises 13 residues. Germline-derived CDR1 and CDR2 are SGHNT and YYREEE (reference sequence). After isolation, RNA underwent reverse transcription to generate cDNA as the sequencing template. Assay: immunoSEQ multiplex PCR; the TCRdb copy retains only in-frame clones and omits some. The data show roughly 140,000 clones, with roughly four fifths seen just once and 25% held by the top ten. Study-level findings and limits: Scalp sequencing captures resident alphabeta T cells of normal skin too. Researchers report lesional scalp, most notably alopecia totalis/universalis, outstripped normal scalp in clonality. Many expanded lesional clones persisted in scalp and blood during tofacitinib.

Treatment meaning: oral pan-JAK inhibitor, 5-10 mg twice daily. As concerns this clone: Its antigen is still unknown.

The receptor's source is a human donor with alopecia areata. J is TRBJ1-1 and V is TRBV5-4, with D hard to call. The sample in question was CD8+ T cells sorted from blood, obtained at week 4, from a patient treated with tofacitinib. The CDR3 coding sequence is TGTGCCAGCAGCTCCGGGGTGAACACTGAAGCTTTCTTT. The encoded protein is CASSSGVNTEAFF.